Listed here are 9 T cell receptor beta chains from one sample, sequenced in a study of cytomegalovirus exposure and HLA in healthy donors. Primers for the PCR totalled 60 Vbeta and 13 Jbeta. The method was immunoSEQ multiplex PCR; TCRdb's version includes in-frame clones alone and lacks a portion of them. In the table there are 95,000 to 110,000 clones, about three quarters of which are singletons. Sequenced sample: PBMCs. These receptor sequences come from a woman younger than 30 in good health and CMV-seropositive.

This chain connects TRBV2 to TRBJ2-3; D uncertain. Trimming removed 8 bases at V and 4 bases at J, with 16 bases between. Per the germline V gene, CDR1 is SNHLY and CDR2 is FYNNEI. The CDR3 contains 14 residues. The CDR3 spells CASPQEARADTQYF. Written as DNA, the CDR3 is TGTGCCAGCCCTCAAGAAGCCCGGGCAGATACGCAGTATTTT.

The chain is built from TRBV2 and TRBJ1-2, with 9 bases fitting TRBD1. The ends lost 6 bases at V and 4 bases at J; junction bases unmatched: 9. The CDR3 contains 15 residues. CDR1 is SNHLY, CDR2 FYNNEI, per germline. CDR3 coding DNA: TGTGCCAGCAGCGCCGGGACAGGGACCTTCTATGGCTACACCTTC. This codes for CASSAGTGTFYGYTF.

V usage is TRBV9 and J usage is TRBJ2-2; possible D gene TRBD2, 6 bases. Deletions cut 0 bases from V and 4 bases from J, with 7 bases between. Germline lookup yields CDR1 SGDLS and CDR2 YYNGEE. CDR3 length: 14 residues. The CDR3 bases are TGTGCCAGCAGCGTAGAGGGACTCACCGGGGAGCTGTTTTTT. This gives the protein CASSVEGLTGELFF.

This chain connects TRBV5-4 to TRBJ1-5; 7 bases agree with TRBD1. The CDR3 has 15 amino acids. Trimming at V came to 4 bases and at J to 3 bases, leaving 7 bases not matched to a gene. Germline V CDR1 and CDR2: SGHNT, YYREEE (reference sequence). CDR3 coding DNA: TGTGCCAGCAGCCCCGAGACAGGGACCAATCAGCCCCAGCATTTT. It encodes CASSPETGTNQPQHF.

The chain joins TRBV9 to TRBJ2-7; 7 bases agree with TRBD2. Germline CDR1 and CDR2: SGDLS and YYNGEE. V lost 3 bases and J lost 2; bases outside the gene matches: 14. CDR3 length equals 17 residues. CDR3 sequence (DNA): TGTGCCAGCAGCGAGCGGGACTACCAAACCTTCGCCTACGAGCAGTACTTC. This codes for CASSERDYQTFAYEQYF.

The chain is built from TRBV28 and TRBJ2-7; weak D call: TRBD2 (5 bases). The germline V gene has CDR1 MDHEN and CDR2 SYDVKM. V gave up 0 bases and J gave up 0 bases, with 15 bases separating them. The CDR3 extends over 17 amino acids. The CDR3 DNA is TGTGCCAGCAGTTTATGGTTACGAGCGGACTCCTCCTACGAGCAGTACTTC. Amino acid sequence: CASSLWLRADSSYEQYF.

V is TRBV5-1 and J is TRBJ1-4; D remains unclear. Trimming left V 0 bases short and J 12 bases short, with 15 bases between. The CDR3 loop spans 14 amino acids. In germline, CDR1 is SGHRS, CDR2 YFSETQ. This CDR3 reads CASSLERLNAELFF. The CDR3 coding sequence is TGCGCCAGCAGCTTGGAGCGGCTGAACGCGGAACTGTTTTTT.

Of note for this clone: At one boundary the junction diverges from the germline segment, which might be a read error. Within the sample, other DNA sequences also encode this same CDR3. This sequence joins TRBV30 and TRBJ2-7; 9 bases map to TRBD1. Germline V gene data show CDR1 as GTSNPN and CDR2 as SVGIG (reference sequence). The CDR3 consists of 14 residues. The CDR3 spells CAWSVLGTGYEQYF. Here the CDR3 DNA reads TGTGCCTGGAGTGTACTCGGGACAGGGTACGAGCAGTATTTC.

The V call is TRBV5-6, the J call TRBJ2-1; TRBD1 matches at 7 bases. CDR1 and CDR2 (germline): SGHDT, YYEEEE. The V segment lost 2 bases and the J segment 3 bases; nucleotides outside the gene matches: 2. This CDR3 has 14 amino acids. CDR3 sequence reads: CASSFGDSYNEQFF. The CDR3 DNA sequence: TGTGCCAGCAGCTTTGGGGACAGCTACAATGAGCAGTTCTTC. Full variable domain (remainder filled in from reference TRBV5-6 and TRBJ2-1): DAGVTQSPTHLIKTRGQQVTLRCSPKSGHDTVSWYQQALGQGPQFIFQYYEEEERQRGNFPDRFSGHQFPNYSSELNVNALLLGDSALYLCASSFGDSYNEQFFGPGTRLTVL.